This passage covers 25 T cell receptor beta chains from one sample sequenced in a study of beta chain features in type 1 diabetes. The study reverse transcribed the entire isolated RNA, so it sequenced expressed TCRB transcripts. Profiling relied on immunoSEQ multiplex PCR, and the TCRdb table lists in-frame clones only, not all of them. The data show nearly 350,000 clones, less than 9.5% seen once. The sample comprised central memory CD4+ T cells from blood. Every receptor here comes from a woman between 18 and 29 years old in good health.

This clone was counted between two and nine times. CDR3 region: CIGRVGDTQYF. The CDR3 bases are TGCATCGGACGAGTTGGAGATACGCAGTATTTT. The chain has TRBV20-1 and TRBJ2-3; no clear D. The CDR3 runs to 11 residues. CDR1 and CDR2 (germline): DFQATT, SNEGSKA (reference sequence).

This clone occurred a few times. The rearrangement uses TRBV7-2 and TRBJ2-5, with TRBD2 matching 7 bases. The CDR3 length is 17 residues. After removal of 1 base from V and 4 bases from J, the junction contained 12 bases not matched to a gene. Germline V gene lookup returns CDR1 SGHTA and CDR2 FQGNSA. The CDR3 DNA is TGTGCCAGCAGCTTAGGGTGGGGAGGGTTGCGTTCAGAGACCCAGTACTTC. It encodes CASSLGWGGLRSETQYF. Together with reference TRBV7-2 and TRBJ2-5, the CDR3 gives the full variable domain: GAGVSQSPSNKVTEKGKDVELRCDPISGHTALYWYRQSLGQGLEFLIYFQGNSAPDKSGLPSDRFSAERTGGSVSTLTIQRTQQEDSAVYLCASSLGWGGLRSETQYFGPGTRLLVL.

This rearrangement joins TRBV29-1 to TRBJ2-7; 9 bases fit TRBD1. The CDR3 length is 14 residues. CDR1 is SQVTM, CDR2 ANQGSEA, per germline. V was clipped by 7 bases and J by 5 bases; unmatched bases: 12. CDR3 loop: CSGWSGQGNNEQYF. In DNA form, the CDR3 reads TGCAGCGGGTGGTCGGGACAGGGTAACAACGAGCAGTACTTC.

This clone occurred a few times. The chain has TRBV28 and TRBJ1-1, with no clear D. From germline, CDR1 is MDHEN and CDR2 SYDVKM. The CDR3 runs to 17 residues. Deletions cut 3 bases from V and 3 bases from J, with 20 bases between. The CDR3 sequence is CASSFLSLRFIHTEAFF. In DNA, the CDR3 is TGTGCCAGCAGTTTTTTATCCCTTCGGTTTATTCACACTGAAGCTTTCTTT.

This clone was picked up a small number of times. This chain joins TRBV7-9 and TRBJ2-5, with D possibly TRBD1 on 6 matching bases. Germline loops: CDR1 SEHNR, CDR2 FQNEAQ (reference sequence). This CDR3 has 14 amino acids. V was pared by 4 bases and J by 7 bases, with 16 bases between. This CDR3 reads CASSSTTGPGTQYF. CDR3 sequence (DNA): TGTGCCAGCAGCTCGACCACAGGGCCTGGGACCCAGTACTTC.

This clone came up a few times. The V gene is TRBV15, the J gene TRBJ2-5; 7 nucleotides line up with TRBD1. The ends lost 5 bases at V and 1 base at J; junction bases unmatched: 4. The CDR3 is made up of 14 amino acids. The V gene's germline CDR1 is LNHNV and CDR2 YYDKDF (reference sequence). The CDR3 protein is CATSGRQGQETQYF. The CDR3, as DNA: TGTGCCACCAGCGGCAGACAGGGCCAAGAGACCCAGTACTTC.

This clone has more than one count but fewer than ten. V usage is TRBV27 and J usage is TRBJ1-2; D is perhaps TRBD1 (5 bases). V gave up 8 bases and J gave up 1 base, with 14 bases separating them. This CDR3 is built from 14 residues. Germline CDR1 is MNHEY and CDR2 is SMNVEV (reference sequence). The CDR3 spells CASGANQGNYGYTF. The CDR3 region has the DNA TGTGCCAGCGGGGCAAATCAGGGTAACTATGGCTACACCTTC.

J is TRBJ1-1 and V is TRBV7-2; the D is unclear. The CDR3 extends over 15 amino acids. Germline values: CDR1 SGHTA, CDR2 FQGNSA. V was clipped by 2 bases and J by 1 base, with 11 bases between them. Written as DNA, the CDR3 is TGTGCCAGCAGCTTATCAGTCACACAGAACACTGAAGCTTTCTTT. Amino acids: CASSLSVTQNTEAFF.

This clone came up a few times. The J gene is TRBJ1-1, the V gene TRBV7-2; 7 nucleotides agree with TRBD1. Trimming cost V 0 bases and J 8 bases; bases outside gene matches: 6. CDR1 SGHTA and CDR2 FQGNSA come from the germline V gene. This CDR3 has 14 residues. The CDR3 protein is CASSLAQTGSEAFF. The CDR3 nucleotides are TGTGCCAGCAGCTTAGCCCAGACAGGGTCAGAAGCTTTCTTT. Drawing the rest from reference TRBV7-2 and TRBJ1-1, the complete variable domain is GAGVSQSPSNKVTEKGKDVELRCDPISGHTALYWYRQSLGQGLEFLIYFQGNSAPDKSGLPSDRFSAERTGGSVSTLTIQRTQQEDSAVYLCASSLAQTGSEAFFGQGTRLTVV.

This clone has just a few counts. The J gene is TRBJ1-2, the V gene TRBV6-1; 7 positions agree with TRBD1. Unmatched junction bases numbered 5, after V lost 3 bases and J lost 4 bases. Germline CDR1 MNHNS, CDR2 SASEGT. The CDR3 is 14 amino acids. For the CDR3, the DNA is TGTGCCAGCAGTGACCAGACAGGGACCTATGGCTACACCTTC. This codes for CASSDQTGTYGYTF.

This clone was detected a few times. The V and J genes are TRBV7-2 and TRBJ2-4, with D unclear. This CDR3 is built from 13 residues. The V gene's germline CDR1 is SGHTA and CDR2 FQGNSA. Trimming shortened V by 2 bases and J by 5 bases, and 7 bases separated the two germline ends. The CDR3 loop reads CASSLSEENIQYF. CDR3 DNA: TGTGCCAGCAGCTTATCAGAGGAAAACATTCAGTACTTC.

V gene TRBV7-2 combines with J gene TRBJ2-6; possibly TRBD1 for D (5 bases). The CDR3 totals 15 residues. V lost 5 bases to trimming and J lost 2 bases, with 10 bases between them. CDR1 and CDR2 (germline): SGHTA, FQGNSA. The CDR3 bases are TGTGCCAGCAGCACCAGGGCCGCTGGGGCCAACGTCCTGACTTTC. Its translation is CASSTRAAGANVLTF.

This clone was seen ten or more times. The chain employs TRBV7-6 and TRBJ2-2; 8 positions match TRBD2. Germline V CDR1 and CDR2: SGHVS, FNYEAQ. The trim removed 5 bases at V and 8 bases at J, leaving 10 bases unmatched. CDR3 length: 15 amino acids. The CDR3 loop reads CASSAMSGSKGELFF. The CDR3 DNA reads TGTGCCAGCAGCGCTATGAGCGGGAGTAAAGGGGAGCTGTTTTTT.

This clone was observed a handful of times. Other DNA sequences in the same sample also yield this CDR3. The chain is built from TRBV5-1 and TRBJ1-5; D gene uncertain. CDR3 size: 15 residues. Trimming removed 0 bases at V and 0 bases at J, with 7 bases between. Germline values: CDR1 SGHRS, CDR2 YFSETQ. The chain's CDR3 is CASSLVGSSNQPQHF. The CDR3 DNA reads as TGCGCCAGCAGCTTGGTGGGAAGTAGCAATCAGCCCCAGCATTTT. Using reference TRBV5-1 and TRBJ1-5 for the parts outside the CDR3, the full variable domain is KAGVTQTPRYLIKTRGQQVTLSCSPISGHRSVSWYQQTPGQGLQFLFEYFSETQRNKGNFPGRFSGRQFSNSRSEMNVSTLELGDSALYLCASSLVGSSNQPQHFGDGTRLSIL.

This clone was seen more than once but under ten times. A junction boundary mismatches the germline segment, possibly from a read error. The chain recombines TRBV27 with TRBJ1-2; 7 bases are a match to TRBD1. The CDR3 is 13 residues long. Germline V CDR1 and CDR2: MNHEY, SMNVEV (reference sequence). CDR3 in amino acids: CASSLFLRDSLNF. The CDR3 nucleotides read TGTGCCAGCAGCCTTTTTCTGCGGGACAGCCTTAACTTC.

The rearrangement joins TRBV2 to TRBJ2-1; no definite D call. CDR1 and CDR2 (germline): SNHLY, FYNNEI. Trimming took off 2 bases at V and 4 bases at J, with 9 bases between the two ends. The CDR3 has 14 amino acids. Here the CDR3 DNA reads TGTGCCAGCAGTGAACTATCGGCTTACAATGAGCAGTTCTTC. Translation gives CASSELSAYNEQFF.

The chain carries TRBV7-9 and TRBJ1-2; D unclear. Trimming cost V 2 bases and J 4 bases, with 14 bases left between them. CDR3 length: 15 residues. CDR1 and CDR2 from the germline V gene are SEHNR and FQNEAQ (reference sequence). The chain's CDR3 is CASSLMSPQTYGYTF. CDR3 in DNA: TGTGCCAGCAGCTTAATGTCACCACAGACCTATGGCTACACCTTC.

In its sample, this clone was seen a few times. The gene calls are TRBV9 and TRBJ2-2; the match to TRBD2 covers 7 bases. Germline V lookup: CDR1 SGDLS, CDR2 YYNGEE. This CDR3 has 14 amino acids. Losses at the gene ends were 6 bases for V and 2 bases for J; bases not matched to a gene: 4. CDR3 DNA sequence: TGTGCCAGCAATGGCGGGAGTAACACCGGGGAGCTGTTTTTT. Translation: CASNGGSNTGELFF.

V usage is TRBV7-3 and J usage is TRBJ2-2; D not resolved. The germline gives CDR1 SGHTA, CDR2 FQGTGA. Trimming took off 5 bases at V and 7 bases at J, with 14 bases between the two ends. CDR3 length: 14 residues. The CDR3 DNA sequence: TGTGCCAGCAGCCCCCTTGTGTCCTTCGGGGAGCTGTTTTTT. Translating gives CASSPLVSFGELFF. Supplemented by reference TRBV7-3 and TRBJ2-2, the full variable domain reads GAGVSQTPSNKVTEKGKYVELRCDPISGHTALYWYRQSLGQGPEFLIYFQGTGAADDSGLPNDRFFAVRPEGSVSTLKIQRTERGDSAVYLCASSPLVSFGELFFGEGSRLTVL.

This chain joins TRBV11-1 and TRBJ2-1, with no clear D. In germline, CDR1 is SGHAT, CDR2 FQDESV (reference sequence). CDR3 length equals 11 residues. The V end was cut by 2 bases, the J end by 6 bases, with 2 bases between. CDR3 coding DNA: TGTGCCAGCAGCTTATTCAATGAGCAGTTCTTC. It codes for CASSLFNEQFF.

The gene calls are TRBV9 and TRBJ2-1, with TRBD2 matching 9 bases. V trimming: 4 bases; J trimming: 7 bases; junction bases outside the gene matches: 3. The CDR3 totals 13 residues. The V gene's germline CDR1 is SGDLS and CDR2 YYNGEE. The chain's CDR3 is CASSNSGRNEQFF. In DNA, the CDR3 is TGTGCCAGCAGCAACAGCGGGAGGAATGAGCAGTTCTTC.

The table lists this clone with many counts. This rearrangement joins TRBV18 to TRBJ2-7; a weak D match, TRBD2 (6 bases). Germline CDR1 and CDR2: KGHSH and LQKENI. V was shortened by 5 bases and J by 4 bases, with 15 bases between the two germline ends. The CDR3 length is 14 residues. In nucleotides, the CDR3 is TGTGCCAGCTCAGGCCGGGACGGAGGGTACGAGCAGTACTTC. It specifies CASSGRDGGYEQYF.

This clone was recorded a few times. The chain links TRBV7-9 to TRBJ2-3; D gene ambiguous. The germline V gene has CDR1 SEHNR and CDR2 FQNEAQ (reference sequence). This CDR3 comprises 11 residues. V was cut by 4 bases and J by 4 bases, with 3 bases left in between. DNA of the CDR3: TGTGCCAGCAGCTCGTCAGATACGCAGTATTTT. It codes for CASSSSDTQYF.

This chain joins TRBV5-6 and TRBJ2-3, with D maybe TRBD2 (7 bases). The V gene's germline CDR1 is SGHDT and CDR2 YYEEEE. The germline V and J ends were trimmed by 7 bases and 2 bases, with 14 bases remaining between them. This CDR3 has 14 residues. The CDR3 is CASVKGGVTDTQYF. The DNA of the CDR3 is TGTGCCAGCGTAAAAGGGGGGGTCACAGATACGCAGTATTTT.

This clone was counted between two and nine times. The chain links TRBV18 to TRBJ2-3; D gene uncertain. Germline V gene sequence: CDR1 KGHSH, CDR2 LQKENI. The ends were cut back, 2 bases at V and 5 bases at J, with 5 bases in the middle. The CDR3 has 12 amino acids. The CDR3: CASSPGGDTQYF. In DNA, the CDR3 is TGTGCCAGCTCACCAGGCGGAGATACGCAGTATTTT.